Listed below are T cell receptor beta chains from one sample, sequenced in a study of cytomegalovirus exposure and HLA in healthy donors. Sequencing used immunoSEQ multiplex PCR; TCRdb keeps in-frame clones, though not all of them. The sample has roughly 120,000 clones; roughly 66% are singletons. The sample comprised PBMCs. These receptors all stem from a man aged 55 to 70 in good health and CMV-seropositive. The CDR3 runs from the conserved cysteine through the conserved F or W. Each record gives: J gene, clone size, V gene, D gene, CDR3 protein, CDR3 DNA. The D gene is left open where the match is weak. Clone size is shown for a subset of rows, as once, few, many or a class of expanded clone.

>TRBJ2-7|.|TRBV7-2|.
CASSPYQGSYEQYF
TGTGCCAGCAGCCCTTATCAGGGATCCTACGAGCAGTACTTC
>TRBJ2-5|few|TRBV5-1|TRBD1
CASSLVGRGLPSAETQYF
TGCGCCAGCAGCTTGGTGGGCAGGGGGCTACCAAGCGCGGAGACCCAGTACTTC
>TRBJ2-2|few|TRBV11-3|TRBD2
CASTASGVGGELFF
TGTGCCAGCACCGCTAGCGGGGTCGGAGGGGAGCTGTTTTTT
>TRBJ2-1|few|TRBV25-1|.
CASSEQGYNEQFF
TGTGCCAGCAGTGAACAGGGGTACAATGAGCAGTTCTTC
>TRBJ2-1|.|TRBV7-9|.
CASSPSYNEQFF
TGTGCCAGCAGTCCATCCTACAATGAGCAGTTCTTC
>TRBJ1-1|.|TRBV6-1|.
CASSPISGTEAFF
TGTGCCAGCAGTCCCATCTCAGGCACTGAAGCTTTCTTT
>TRBJ2-5|once|TRBV5-1|TRBD2
CASSLFGLAQQETQYF
TGCGCCAGCAGCCTATTCGGACTAGCACAACAAGAGACCCAGTACTTC
>TRBJ1-6|.|TRBV7-2|TRBD1
CASSLMRQGIYNSPLHF
TGTGCCAGCAGCTTAATGAGACAGGGGATTTATAATTCACCCCTCCACTTT
>TRBJ2-7|.|TRBV7-6|.
CASSQGIYEQYF
TGTGCCAGCAGCCAGGGAATTTACGAGCAGTACTTC
>TRBJ2-2|.|TRBV11-2|TRBD1
CASSWTTGGTGELFF
TGTGCCAGCAGCTGGACTACAGGGGGCACCGGGGAGCTGTTTTTT
>TRBJ1-1|.|TRBV29-1|.
CSVFRVNTEAFF
TGCAGCGTTTTTCGGGTGAACACTGAAGCTTTCTTT
>TRBJ2-7|.|TRBV5-1|TRBD1
CASSLGGSSYEQYF
TGCGCCAGCAGCTTAGGGGGCAGCTCCTACGAGCAGTACTTC
>TRBJ2-7|.|TRBV10-1|TRBD1
CASSESGTGSYEQYF
TGCGCCAGCAGTGAGTCCGGGACAGGGTCGTACGAGCAGTACTTC
>TRBJ2-7|.|TRBV15|.
CATSRDLASVPYEQYF
TGTGCCACCAGCAGAGATCTGGCTAGCGTGCCCTACGAGCAGTACTTC
>TRBJ2-7|.|TRBV30|.
CAWSPHRTLPGEQYF
TGTGCCTGGAGTCCTCACAGGACCCTCCCTGGCGAGCAGTACTTC
>TRBJ1-6|.|TRBV7-9|.
CASSLPPRDSPLHF
TGTGCCAGCAGCCTACCCCCCCGAGATTCACCCCTCCACTTT
>TRBJ1-1|.|TRBV5-1|.
CASRLVMTGNTEAFF
TGCGCCAGCAGGCTTGTTATGACAGGGAACACTGAAGCTTTCTTT
>TRBJ1-1|.|TRBV7-2|.
CASSLAGGSIQTVTTEAFF
TGTGCCAGCAGCTTAGCAGGGGGATCTATCCAGACAGTAACCACTGAAGCTTTCTTT
>TRBJ2-1|.|TRBV30|TRBD2
CAWSRGKRGPYSYNEQFF
TGTGCCTGGAGTAGAGGGAAGCGGGGGCCCTACTCCTACAATGAGCAGTTCTTC
>TRBJ2-3|few|TRBV2|TRBD2
CASRLPGLAGGHRDTQYF
TGTGCCAGCAGGCTCCCGGGACTAGCGGGGGGGCATAGAGATACGCAGTATTTT